The 29 T cell receptor beta chains below come from one sample, sequenced in a study of CD8+ T cells in alopecia areata. As to treatment: oral pan-JAK inhibitor, 5-10 mg twice daily. After isolation, RNA underwent reverse transcription to generate cDNA as the sequencing template. TCRdb's copy holds only in-frame clones and misses some; the assay was immunoSEQ multiplex PCR. The table lists about 190,000 clones, about 60% of them singletons. Sample: CD4+ T cells sorted from blood, taken at week 4, from a patient treated with tofacitinib. The receptors shown here come from a human donor with alopecia areata.

J is TRBJ2-3 and V is TRBV5-1, with 14 bases lining up with TRBD2. The ends lost 4 bases at V and 5 bases at J; junction bases unmatched: 6. The CDR3 is 16 amino acids. Germline-derived CDR1 and CDR2 are SGHRS and YFSETQ. The CDR3 loop reads CASSPGTSGSVDTQYF. In nucleotides, the CDR3 is TGCGCCAGCAGCCCTGGGACTAGCGGGAGTGTAGATACGCAGTATTTT.

V is TRBV27 and J is TRBJ2-6; D is perhaps TRBD1 or TRBD2 (5 bases each). The germline gives CDR1 MNHEY, CDR2 SMNVEV (reference sequence). The CDR3 extends over 14 amino acids. Between the trimmed V and J ends, which lost 6 bases and 3 bases, there was a span of 9 bases. The CDR3 nucleotides read TGTGCCAGCAGCCTGGGGGATGGGGCCAACGTCCTGACTTTC. Its protein product is CASSLGDGANVLTF.

V and J are TRBV30 and TRBJ2-5; 11 bases fit TRBD2. The length of the CDR3 is 17 residues. V shed 0 bases and J 2 bases; nucleotides not matched to a gene: 8. Germline V lookup: CDR1 GTSNPN, CDR2 SVGIG (reference sequence). The CDR3 coding sequence is TGTGCCTGGAGTGTGCCTAGCGGGAGGCCTGGACAAGAGACCCAGTACTTC. Encoded protein: CAWSVPSGRPGQETQYF.

The chain employs TRBV2 and TRBJ1-4, with 10 positions matching TRBD1. Germline V lookup: CDR1 SNHLY, CDR2 FYNNEI. With V trimmed by 7 bases and J by 11 bases, 4 bases remained unmatched. The CDR3 spans 12 residues. In DNA, the CDR3 is TGTGCCAGCAACCCGGGACAGGGGAAACTGTTTTTT. Encoded protein: CASNPGQGKLFF.

This rearrangement joins TRBV30 to TRBJ2-3; D is undetermined. The CDR3 consists of 11 residues. V lost 7 bases and J 5 bases, leaving 10 bases between the germline ends. The germline V gene has CDR1 GTSNPN and CDR2 SVGIG (reference sequence). The CDR3 bases are TGTGCCTCTCAGTCTGGAGATACGCAGTATTTT. Residues: CASQSGDTQYF.

The CDR3 nucleotides read TGCGCCAGCAGCTTGGAGTCCAGGGTAGGCACTGAAGCTTTCTTT. Its protein is CASSLESRVGTEAFF. V and J are TRBV5-1 and TRBJ1-1; the D gene is possibly TRBD1 (5 bases). CDR1 is SGHRS, CDR2 YFSETQ, per germline. Trimming removed 0 bases from V and 4 bases from J, with 13 bases in between. CDR3 size: 15 residues.

This clone has a handful of counts. The chain is built from TRBV25-1 and TRBJ1-2, with 7 nucleotides matching TRBD1. Germline V gives CDR1 MGHDK, CDR2 SYGVNS. The CDR3 totals 16 residues. Unmatched junction bases numbered 8, after V lost 4 bases and J lost 0 bases. CDR3: CASSGLKQGSNYGYTF. As DNA, the CDR3 is TGTGCCAGCAGTGGGTTAAAACAGGGGTCTAACTATGGCTACACCTTC.

The chain is built from TRBV9 and TRBJ2-2; the match to TRBD1 covers 11 bases. J lost 3 bases, V lost 6 bases, and 4 bases had no gene match. CDR1 and CDR2 (germline): SGDLS, YYNGEE. CDR3 length: 15 amino acids. The CDR3 DNA is TGTGCCAGCACCGGGACAGGGGGAGACACCGGGGAGCTGTTTTTT. Residues: CASTGTGGDTGELFF.

V is TRBV29-1 and J is TRBJ2-3, with D tentatively TRBD2 (5 bases). Germline V gene sequence: CDR1 SQVTM, CDR2 ANQGSEA. Trimming shortened V by 5 bases and J by 5 bases, and 8 bases separated the two germline ends. The CDR3 loop spans 11 amino acids. The chain's CDR3 is CSVNAGDTQYF. The CDR3 DNA reads as TGCAGCGTTAACGCGGGAGATACGCAGTATTTT.

In this sample, this clone turned up a few times. This chain joins TRBV2 and TRBJ1-2; 11 bases are a match to TRBD1. Germline V gene data show CDR1 as SNHLY and CDR2 as FYNNEI. Trimming took 6 bases from V and 2 from J; bases not matched to a gene: 2. This CDR3 has 14 residues. The CDR3 DNA reads as TGTGCCAGCAGCGGGGACAGGGGGAACTATGGCTACACCTTC. Translation: CASSGDRGNYGYTF.

Remarks on this clone: Other DNA sequences in the same sample also yield this CDR3. The genes are TRBV30 and TRBJ1-2; D unresolved. The V end was cut by 3 bases, the J end by 2 bases, with 7 bases between. The CDR3 runs 12 residues. Germline CDR1 GTSNPN, CDR2 SVGIG (reference sequence). The chain's CDR3 is CAWSRGNYGYTF. CDR3 bases: TGTGCCTGGAGCCGAGGGAACTATGGCTACACCTTC.

The V gene is TRBV4-1, the J gene TRBJ2-3; maybe TRBD2 (6 bases). Deletions cut 1 base from V and 2 bases from J, with 10 bases between. Germline loops: CDR1 MGHRA, CDR2 YSYEKL. This CDR3 is built from 15 residues. The CDR3 loop is CASSQAEGPTDTQYF. CDR3 in DNA: TGCGCCAGCAGCCAAGCGGAGGGCCCCACAGATACGCAGTATTTT.

This rearrangement joins TRBV28 to TRBJ1-5; 7 bases line up with TRBD1. The germline CDR1 and CDR2 sequences are MDHEN and SYDVKM. The CDR3 extends over 17 amino acids. With 6 bases clipped from V and 2 bases from J, the junction kept 13 bases outside the gene matches. CDR3 sequence: CASRSRQGALGNQPQHF. The CDR3, as DNA: TGTGCCAGCAGATCCAGACAGGGCGCGTTGGGCAATCAGCCCCAGCATTTT.

The chain uses TRBV9 and TRBJ2-7, with D unresolved. The CDR3 consists of 15 residues. Trimming shortened V by 0 bases and J by 4 bases, and 14 bases separated the two germline ends. In germline, CDR1 is SGDLS, CDR2 YYNGEE. The CDR3 loop reads CASSVGSGLLYEQYF. CDR3 nucleotide sequence: TGTGCCAGCAGCGTAGGTTCGGGCTTACTGTACGAGCAGTACTTC.

The V call is TRBV18, the J call TRBJ2-7; D gene unclear. The ends were cut back, 2 bases at V and 3 bases at J, with 8 bases in the middle. The CDR3 runs to 13 residues. From germline, CDR1 is KGHSH and CDR2 LQKENI. In nucleotides, the CDR3 is TGTGCCAGCTCACCAGGGCAAGACTACGAGCAGTACTTC. It encodes CASSPGQDYEQYF.

The V call is TRBV4-3, the J call TRBJ2-3; 8 nucleotides match TRBD2. The V gene's germline CDR1 is LGHNA and CDR2 YSLEER. The CDR3 has 13 residues. The V gene end was trimmed by 8 bases and the J gene end by 2 bases; junction bases not matched to a gene: 3. Written as DNA, the CDR3 is TGCGCCAGCCGACTAGCGAACACAGATACGCAGTATTTT. It translates to CASRLANTDTQYF.

This clone was seen once. This chain joins TRBV5-6 and TRBJ2-2, with D tentatively TRBD1 or TRBD2 (6 bases each). The germline V gene encodes CDR1 SGHDT and CDR2 YYEEEE. The CDR3 contains 15 residues. Trimming removed 4 bases at V and 1 base at J, with 11 bases between. This CDR3 is CASSPGGLNTGELFF. In DNA form, the CDR3 reads TGTGCCAGCAGCCCCGGGGGCCTGAACACCGGGGAGCTGTTTTTT.

Regarding this clone: At one boundary the junction diverges from the germline segment, which might be a read error. The chain recombines TRBV10-3 with TRBJ2-7; D not resolved. This CDR3 contains 16 residues. CDR1 ENHRY and CDR2 SYGVKD come from the germline V gene. The CDR3 DNA follows: TGTGCCATCAGCCGAACCACAGAGGAAACCTCCCACGAGCAGTACTTC. Translated, it gives CAISRTTEETSHEQYF.

The chain couples TRBV29-1 to TRBJ2-4, with D possibly TRBD2 on 6 matching bases. The CDR3 is made up of 14 amino acids. Per germline, CDR1 SQVTM and CDR2 ANQGSEA. V was cut by 4 bases and J by 5 bases, with 15 bases left in between. Here the CDR3 DNA reads TGCAGCGTTGTTCTAGCGACGGGCGAAAACATTCAGTACTTC. It is translated as CSVVLATGENIQYF. Supplemented by reference TRBV29-1 and TRBJ2-4, the full variable domain reads SAVISQKPSRDICQRGTSLTIQCQVDSQVTMMFWYRQQPGQSLTLIATANQGSEATYESGFVIDKFPISRPNLTFSTLTVSNMSPEDSSIYLCSVVLATGENIQYFGAGTRLSVL.

The J gene is TRBJ2-3, the V gene TRBV10-2; possible D gene TRBD1, 5 bases. CDR3 length: 12 residues. Germline V gives CDR1 WSHSY, CDR2 SAAADI. Trimming took off 6 bases at V and 5 bases at J, with 9 bases between the two ends. CDR3: CASRAGKDTQYF. In DNA, the CDR3 is TGCGCCAGCAGGGCAGGGAAAGATACGCAGTATTTT.

CDR3: CASSTGRGSYEQYF. CDR3 nucleotide sequence: TGCGCCAGCAGTACGGGGCGGGGGTCCTACGAGCAGTACTTC. This chain joins TRBV4-3 and TRBJ2-7; 7 nucleotides align to TRBD2. The CDR3 has 14 amino acids. Germline CDR1 LGHNA, CDR2 YSLEER. V lost 6 bases to trimming and J lost 1 base; unmatched junction nucleotides: 6.

The chain carries TRBV29-1 and TRBJ2-5, with a weak D call TRBD2 (5 bases). The V end was cut by 3 bases, the J end by 1 base, with 33 bases between. The CDR3 contains 21 residues. Germline values: CDR1 SQVTM, CDR2 ANQGSEA. As DNA, the CDR3 is TGCAGCGTTGAGCGGTCTGGAGGTTCGCGCCCCCGTCCGCCTGGCCAAGAGACCCAGTACTTC. This codes for CSVERSGGSRPRPPGQETQYF.

The J gene is TRBJ2-1, the V gene TRBV9; a possible D gene is TRBD2 (6 bases). This CDR3 contains 15 residues. Germline-derived CDR1 and CDR2 are SGDLS and YYNGEE. V lost 0 bases, J lost 5 bases, and 12 bases lay in between. CDR3 sequence reads: CASSVAAQRDNEQFF. In DNA form, the CDR3 reads TGTGCCAGCAGCGTAGCCGCCCAGCGGGACAATGAGCAGTTCTTC. The full variable domain, its missing parts supplied by reference TRBV9 and TRBJ2-1, is DSGVTQTPKHLITATGQRVTLRCSPRSGDLSVYWYQQSLDQGLQFLIQYYNGEERAKGNILERFSAQQFPDLHSELNLSSLELGDSALYFCASSVAAQRDNEQFFGPGTRLTVL.

The V gene is TRBV7-2, the J gene TRBJ1-2; D is perhaps TRBD1 (6 bases). CDR3 length equals 14 residues. Per germline, CDR1 SGHTA and CDR2 FQGNSA. Trimming removed 5 bases from V and 6 bases from J, with 16 bases in between. This chain's CDR3 is CASSLRPTGDGYTF. The DNA for the CDR3 is TGTGCCAGCAGCCTCCGGCCGACAGGAGATGGCTACACCTTC.

The rearrangement joins TRBV30 to TRBJ2-5; no reliable D call. The V gene's germline CDR1 is GTSNPN and CDR2 SVGIG (reference sequence). Trimming left V 2 bases short and J 2 bases short, with 6 bases between. This CDR3 is 12 amino acids long. The CDR3 sequence: CAWSFIQETQYF. CDR3 DNA sequence: TGTGCCTGGAGTTTTATTCAAGAGACCCAGTACTTC.

This clone was counted between two and nine times. Other DNA sequences in this sample translate to the same CDR3. This chain links TRBV29-1 with TRBJ1-2; 7 nucleotides match TRBD1. This CDR3 spans 12 amino acids. The V gene's germline CDR1 is SQVTM and CDR2 ANQGSEA. J gave up 3 bases and V 6 bases, and 4 bases lay outside the gene matches. The CDR3 protein is CSVVRGDYGYTF. CDR3 nucleotides: TGCAGCGTGGTCAGGGGGGACTATGGCTACACCTTC.

The genes are TRBV15 and TRBJ2-6; D assignment may be TRBD1 or TRBD2 (6 bases each). The CDR3 covers 17 residues. Trimming pared 5 bases from V and 2 bases from J, leaving 16 bases between. In germline, CDR1 is LNHNV, CDR2 YYDKDF (reference sequence). CDR3 region: CATSRGVGGTGANVLTF. CDR3 in DNA: TGTGCCACCAGCCGCGGGGTCGGGGGCACTGGGGCCAACGTCCTGACTTTC.

Comments on this clone: At the DNA level, this CDR3 is encoded by other sequences in the same sample as well. The J gene is TRBJ2-7, the V gene TRBV29-1; D call uncertain. Germline V CDR1 and CDR2: SQVTM, ANQGSEA. The V and J ends lost 4 bases and 5 bases respectively, with 9 bases between them. The CDR3 is 11 residues long. CDR3 coding DNA: TGCAGCGTTGGGACCTTAAACGAGCAGTACTTC. Protein sequence: CSVGTLNEQYF.

This clone has more than one count but fewer than ten. The V gene is TRBV20-1, the J gene TRBJ2-5, with D unresolved. Trimming left V 7 bases short and J 4 bases short, with 10 bases between. Germline values: CDR1 DFQATT, CDR2 SNEGSKA (reference sequence). The length of the CDR3 is 11 residues. CDR3 bases: TGCAGTGGACCTACCCTAGAGACCCAGTACTTC. Protein: CSGPTLETQYF.